These 10 T cell receptor beta chains originate from one sample sequenced in a study of siplizumab effects on memory and regulatory T cells. Clones were sequenced by immunoSEQ multiplex PCR, and TCRdb holds only the in-frame ones, with some missing. The sample has 100,000 to 120,000 clones; roughly 92% are singletons. The sequenced sample was CD4+ T cells sorted from blood. The receptors here all came from a human donor in good health.

The J gene is TRBJ2-7, the V gene TRBV20-1; no reliable D call. V lost 7 bases and J lost 0, with 7 bases in between. CDR1 is DFQATT and CDR2 is SNEGSKA in the germline V gene (reference sequence). CDR3 length equals 11 residues. The CDR3, as DNA: TGCAGTGTGTTTTACTCCTACGAGCAGTACTTC. Protein: CSVFYSYEQYF.

The V call is TRBV2, the J call TRBJ2-2, with TRBD2 matching 7 bases. Germline V gives CDR1 SNHLY, CDR2 FYNNEI. J lost 0 bases, V lost 3 bases, and 7 bases had no gene match. This CDR3 has 17 amino acids. For the CDR3, the DNA is TGTGCCAGCAGTGATGCTAGCGGAGCCGCGAACACCGGGGAGCTGTTTTTT. This sequence encodes CASSDASGAANTGELFF.

CDR3: CASSPASGRGTGELFF. CDR3 nucleotides: TGTGCCAGCAGCCCAGCTAGCGGGAGAGGCACCGGGGAGCTGTTTTTT. The V gene is TRBV7-3, the J gene TRBJ2-2; TRBD2 matches 10 bases. Germline trimming cut 5 bases from V and 4 bases from J; bases unmatched to any gene: 7. Germline V lookup: CDR1 SGHTA, CDR2 FQGTGA. CDR3 size: 16 residues.

The chain combines TRBV18 with TRBJ1-3; weak D call: TRBD1 (6 bases). In germline, CDR1 is KGHSH, CDR2 LQKENI. CDR3 length: 18 residues. Trimming stripped 6 bases from V and 0 bases from J, with 21 bases between. This CDR3 reads CASSRVDPGDLSGNTIYF. CDR3 DNA sequence: TGTGCCAGCTCTCGGGTCGACCCAGGGGACCTCTCTGGAAACACCATATATTTT.

This clone was detected a few times. The rearrangement joins TRBV2 to TRBJ1-4, with 8 bases fitting TRBD1. CDR3 length: 14 residues. J gave up 10 bases and V 7 bases, and 11 bases lay outside the gene matches. The V gene's germline CDR1 is SNHLY and CDR2 FYNNEI. CDR3 sequence: CASILDRGEGKLFF. The DNA of the CDR3 is TGTGCCAGCATTCTCGACAGGGGAGAGGGAAAACTGTTTTTT. Full variable domain (outside the CDR3, taken from reference TRBV2 and TRBJ1-4): EPEVTQTPSHQVTQMGQEVILRCVPISNHLYFYWYRQILGQKVEFLVSFYNNEISEKSEIFDDQFSVERPDGSNFTLKIRSTKLEDSAMYFCASILDRGEGKLFFGSGTQLSVL.

V usage is TRBV6-1 and J usage is TRBJ2-7; unclear D gene. Trimming left V 2 bases short and J 5 bases short, with 19 bases between. CDR1 is MNHNS and CDR2 is SASEGT in the germline V gene. The CDR3 loop spans 16 amino acids. CDR3 bases: TGTGCCAGCAGTGAAATTCAATCCCCTGCATTTGACGAGCAGTACTTC. It encodes CASSEIQSPAFDEQYF.

V and J are TRBV5-1 and TRBJ2-3; unclear D gene. The CDR3 loop spans 14 amino acids. Germline V gene data show CDR1 as SGHRS and CDR2 as YFSETQ. V was pared by 1 base and J by 5 bases, with 11 bases between. The DNA for the CDR3 is TGCGCCAGCAGCTTGTCCTCCGAGATAGATACGCAGTATTTT. It encodes CASSLSSEIDTQYF. Combining the CDR3 with reference TRBV5-1 and TRBJ2-3 gives the whole variable domain KAGVTQTPRYLIKTRGQQVTLSCSPISGHRSVSWYQQTPGQGLQFLFEYFSETQRNKGNFPGRFSGRQFSNSRSEMNVSTLELGDSALYLCASSLSSEIDTQYFGPGTRLTVL.

CDR3 sequence reads: CASSQRANVLTF. DNA of the CDR3: TGTGCCAGCAGCCAACGGGCCAACGTCCTGACTTTC. The genes are TRBV5-4 and TRBJ2-6; no clear D. The CDR3 totals 12 residues. CDR1 and CDR2 (germline): SGHNT, YYREEE (reference sequence). Deletions cut 4 bases from V and 5 bases from J, with 4 bases between.

The V call is TRBV19, the J call TRBJ1-2, with TRBD1 matching over 9 bases. J was trimmed by 8 bases and V by 6 bases; bases with no gene match: 16. Germline V gene sequence: CDR1 LNHDA, CDR2 SQIVND (reference sequence). There are 16 residues in the CDR3. DNA of the CDR3: TGTGCCAGTAGAATCCGGGACAGGGCGGGAAGCTACGGCTACACCTTC. Translation gives CASRIRDRAGSYGYTF.

The chain carries TRBV5-1 and TRBJ2-7, with 7 bases matching TRBD1. V was pared by 4 bases and J by 2 bases, with 6 bases of the junction left unmatched. From germline, CDR1 is SGHRS and CDR2 YFSETQ. The CDR3 contains 14 residues. The CDR3 nucleotides are TGCGCCAGCAGCCCCTGGACAGGCACCTACGAGCAGTACTTC. This gives the protein CASSPWTGTYEQYF. The entire variable domain, with the rest obtained from reference TRBV5-1 and TRBJ2-7, is as follows: KAGVTQTPRYLIKTRGQQVTLSCSPISGHRSVSWYQQTPGQGLQFLFEYFSETQRNKGNFPGRFSGRQFSNSRSEMNVSTLELGDSALYLCASSPWTGTYEQYFGPGTRLTVT.